The 10 T cell receptor beta chains below were found in one sample sequenced in a study of T cells in Graves' hyperthyroidism and ophthalmopathy. The investigators amplified TCR beta CDR3 regions from RNA transcripts. HTBI primers drove first-round RT-PCR of the TCR CDR3. Each CDR3 protein is one row after TCRdb ran MiXCR on the multiplex PCR reads. The sample consists of a few hundred thousand distinct CDR3 sequences, about 15% of them appearing once. The source material was blood. The receptor source for this set is a woman in her 30s with Graves' hyperthyroidism.

This clonotype was seen more than once but under ten times. The rearrangement links TRBV19 to TRBJ2-7, with unresolved D. CDR1 and CDR2 from the germline V gene are LNHDA and SQIVND (reference sequence). This CDR3 is 16 amino acids long. V lost 4 bases and J lost 5, with 21 bases in between. As DNA, the CDR3 is TGTGCCAGTAGTAAGGGCACCACGACGGTGGGAAACGAGCAGTACTTC. As protein: CASSKGTTTVGNEQYF.

This clonotype was seen repeatedly, ten times or more. The genes are TRBV18 and TRBJ1-5; D call uncertain. V shed 6 bases and J shed 3 bases, with 15 bases lying between them. The CDR3 length is 15 residues. Germline CDR1 is KGHSH and CDR2 is LQKENI. CDR3 in DNA: TGTGCCAGCTCCCCTGGGGTCCCCCACAATCAGCCCCAGCATTTT. Translated: CASSPGVPHNQPQHF.

This clonotype was found many times. This rearrangement joins TRBV15 to TRBJ1-4; D possibly corresponds to TRBD1 (6 bases). The length of the CDR3 is 15 residues. Trimming shortened V by 6 bases and J by 0 bases, and 11 bases separated the two germline ends. Germline CDR1 is LNHNV and CDR2 is YYDKDF (reference sequence). The DNA of the CDR3 is TGTGCCACCAGTACAGGGAGCGCAACTAATGAAAAACTGTTTTTT. Amino acids: CATSTGSATNEKLFF.

The chain links TRBV19 to TRBJ2-3; 7 positions match TRBD2. The CDR3 runs to 15 residues. CDR1 is LNHDA and CDR2 is SQIVND in the germline V gene (reference sequence). V lost 3 bases and J lost 4; bases outside the gene matches: 7. The CDR3 DNA sequence: TGTGCCAGTAGTATTGGCGGGGGTGCGGCAGATACGCAGTATTTT. Its protein is CASSIGGGAADTQYF.

The chain employs TRBV6-1 and TRBJ1-2, with TRBD1 matching over 7 bases. The CDR3 is 15 residues long. V lost 3 bases, J lost 4 bases, and 8 bases stayed unmatched. The germline V gene has CDR1 MNHNS and CDR2 SASEGT. CDR3 loop: CASSDGGQPGYGYTF. The CDR3 DNA reads as TGTGCCAGCAGTGATGGGGGACAGCCGGGCTATGGCTACACCTTC.

This clonotype appeared many times. This rearrangement joins TRBV18 to TRBJ2-5; TRBD1 matches at 7 bases. Trimming at V came to 4 bases and at J to 4 bases, leaving 6 bases not matched to a gene. Germline V gene sequence: CDR1 KGHSH, CDR2 LQKENI. This CDR3 is built from 14 residues. The chain's CDR3 is CASSQKGQRETQYF. The CDR3 coding sequence is TGTGCCAGCTCACAAAAGGGACAGAGAGAGACCCAGTACTTC.

As for this clonotype: At one boundary the junction diverges from the germline segment, which might be a read error. This chain links TRBV5-1 with TRBJ1-1; D may be TRBD1 (6 bases). Per the germline V gene, CDR1 is SGHRS and CDR2 is YFSETQ. This CDR3 comprises 13 residues. CDR3 sequence (DNA): TGCGCCAGCAGCCCTGAGGGGGGAACTGGAGCTTTCTTT. It is translated as CASSPEGGTGAFF.

DNA of the CDR3: TGTGCCAGCTCACCGGGGGGAGCAGCCACTGAAGCTTTCTTT. It translates to CASSPGGAATEAFF. V is TRBV18 and J is TRBJ1-1, with D possibly TRBD1 on 5 matching bases. Trimming took 3 bases from V and 4 from J, leaving 12 bases between them. Per germline, CDR1 KGHSH and CDR2 LQKENI. The CDR3 is made up of 14 amino acids.

This clonotype was observed at least ten times. The chain recombines TRBV10-3 with TRBJ2-1, with a possible D match to TRBD1 (5 bases). Germline values: CDR1 ENHRY, CDR2 SYGVKD. The V gene lost 6 bases and the J gene lost 5 bases, with 11 bases spanning the gap. There are 13 residues in the CDR3. Here the CDR3 DNA reads TGTGCCATCAGCGACAGATCTAACAATGAGCAGTTCTTC. This translates into CAISDRSNNEQFF.

The table lists this clonotype with many counts. This rearrangement joins TRBV11-2 to TRBJ2-5; 13 bases agree with TRBD2. CDR1 is SGHAT, CDR2 FQNNGV, per germline. J was trimmed by 5 bases and V by 5 bases; bases with no gene match: 8. CDR3 length equals 16 residues. In DNA form, the CDR3 reads TGTGCCAGCAGCCCAACTAGCGGGAGGGCAGTCGAGACCCAGTACTTC. It codes for CASSPTSGRAVETQYF.